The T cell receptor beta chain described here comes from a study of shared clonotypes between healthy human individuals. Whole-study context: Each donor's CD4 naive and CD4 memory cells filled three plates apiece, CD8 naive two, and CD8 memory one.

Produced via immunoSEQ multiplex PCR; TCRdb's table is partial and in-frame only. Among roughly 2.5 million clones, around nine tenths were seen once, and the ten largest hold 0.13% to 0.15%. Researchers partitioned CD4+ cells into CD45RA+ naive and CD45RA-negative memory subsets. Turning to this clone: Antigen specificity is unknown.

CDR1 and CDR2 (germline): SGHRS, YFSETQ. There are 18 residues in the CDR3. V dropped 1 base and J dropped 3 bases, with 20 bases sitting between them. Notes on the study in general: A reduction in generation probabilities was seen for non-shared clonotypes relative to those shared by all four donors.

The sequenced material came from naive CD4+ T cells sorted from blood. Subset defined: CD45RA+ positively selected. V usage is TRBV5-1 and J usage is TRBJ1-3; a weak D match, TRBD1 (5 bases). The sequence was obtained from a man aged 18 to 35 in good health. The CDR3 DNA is TGCGCCAGCAGCTTGTACCCCTGGGAGGGGTCGGGTGGAAACACCATATATTTT. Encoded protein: CASSLYPWEGSGGNTIYF.